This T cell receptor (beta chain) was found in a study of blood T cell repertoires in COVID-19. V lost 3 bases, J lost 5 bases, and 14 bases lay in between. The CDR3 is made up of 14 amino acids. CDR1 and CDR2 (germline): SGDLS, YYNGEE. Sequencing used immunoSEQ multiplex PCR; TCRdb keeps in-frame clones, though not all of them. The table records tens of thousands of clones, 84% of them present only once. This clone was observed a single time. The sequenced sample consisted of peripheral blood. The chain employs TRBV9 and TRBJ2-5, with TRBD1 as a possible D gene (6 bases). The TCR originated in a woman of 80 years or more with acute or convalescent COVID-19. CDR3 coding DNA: TGTGCCAGCAGCGCCCGCAGGGGATGGGAGACCCAGTACTTC. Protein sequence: CASSARRGWETQYF.